The 13 T cell receptor beta chains listed next were all sequenced from one sample in a study of T-cell memory formation after mild COVID-19. TCRdb re-called the 5' RACE reads through MiXCR, storing one row per CDR3 protein. The data show fewer than 140,000 distinct CDR3 sequences, 15% to 20% seen once. Specimen: PBMCs or a T cell subset sorted from them (not recorded which). These receptors were collected from an adult woman who had mild COVID-19 (a few samples of this study predate the infection). Cell type and time point are not known.

CDR3 protein: CASSSTGAIYEQYF. The DNA of the CDR3 is TGTGCCAGCAGTTCAACCGGGGCGATCTACGAGCAGTACTTC. This chain joins TRBV27 and TRBJ2-7; D possibly matches TRBD1 or TRBD2 (5 bases each). Trimming took off 4 bases at V and 3 bases at J, with 13 bases between the two ends. The CDR3 is 14 residues long. Germline V lookup: CDR1 MNHEY, CDR2 SMNVEV (reference sequence).

The chain has TRBV29-1 and TRBJ2-7; 10 bases are shared with TRBD2. Trimming took 5 bases from V and 4 from J; bases not matched to a gene: 5. CDR1 is SQVTM and CDR2 is ANQGSEA in the germline V gene. This CDR3 has 13 amino acids. CDR3 sequence (DNA): TGCAGCGTTCTAGCGGGAGATAATTACGAGCAGTACTTC. Translating it yields CSVLAGDNYEQYF.

The chain employs TRBV19 and TRBJ2-5; D remains ambiguous. Germline CDR1 is LNHDA and CDR2 is SQIVND (reference sequence). V was pared by 1 base and J by 1 base, with 4 bases between. CDR3 size: 13 residues. CDR3 residues: CASSIVLQETQYF. CDR3 bases: TGTGCCAGTAGTATAGTTCTCCAAGAGACCCAGTACTTC. The full variable domain, completed using reference TRBV19 and TRBJ2-5, is DGGITQSPKYLFRKEGQNVTLSCEQNLNHDAMYWYRQDPGQGLRLIYYSQIVNDFQKGDIAEGYSVSREKKESFPLTVTSAQKNPTAFYLCASSIVLQETQYFGPGTRLLVL.

This chain uses TRBV7-8 with TRBJ2-5, with unresolved D. Trimming left V 1 base short and J 3 bases short, with 9 bases between. CDR3 length equals 14 residues. The V gene's germline CDR1 is SGHVS and CDR2 FQNEAQ. The CDR3 reads CASSLGITKETQYF. In DNA form, the CDR3 reads TGTGCCAGCAGCTTAGGGATCACCAAAGAGACCCAGTACTTC.

The V gene is TRBV7-6, the J gene TRBJ1-3; no reliable D call. The germline gives CDR1 SGHVS, CDR2 FNYEAQ. Trimming stripped 0 bases from V and 9 bases from J, with 18 bases between. The CDR3 totals 16 residues. The CDR3 nucleotides read TGTGCCAGCAGCTTAGCGGGAGACATTGCCGGAGCCACCATATATTTT. Translating gives CASSLAGDIAGATIYF.

The chain has TRBV5-6 and TRBJ2-1, with D unresolved. The V gene's germline CDR1 is SGHDT and CDR2 YYEEEE. This CDR3 is 16 amino acids long. V lost 2 bases and J lost 0, with 12 bases in between. The CDR3 DNA is TGTGCCAGCAGCTTCCCTCCCACCGGCTCCTACAATGAGCAGTTCTTC. Its translation: CASSFPPTGSYNEQFF.

This sequence joins TRBV25-1 and TRBJ2-3; D perhaps matches TRBD1 (5 bases). Trimming stripped 4 bases from V and 4 bases from J, with 18 bases between. Per germline, CDR1 MGHDK and CDR2 SYGVNS. The CDR3 spans 16 residues. CDR3 loop: CASSGVWGPSPDTQYF. For the CDR3, the DNA is TGTGCCAGCAGTGGGGTGTGGGGCCCAAGCCCAGATACGCAGTATTTT.

By sample fraction, this clonotype is medium-sized (0.01 to 0.1%). The rearrangement uses TRBV6-5 and TRBJ2-5; 7 nucleotides align to TRBD1. The ends lost 6 bases at V and 0 bases at J; junction bases unmatched: 10. Germline CDR1 is MNHEY and CDR2 is SVGAGI. The CDR3 has 16 amino acids. The CDR3 reads CASSPGTDIYQETQYF. CDR3 in DNA: TGTGCCAGCAGCCCCGGGACAGACATCTACCAAGAGACCCAGTACTTC.

This clonotype was found a few times. The chain carries TRBV7-6 and TRBJ1-2, with D possibly matching TRBD1 (5 bases). The CDR3 has 16 residues. The V end was cut by 1 base, the J end by 3 bases, with 15 bases between. CDR1 is SGHVS and CDR2 is FNYEAQ in the germline V gene. The CDR3 is CASSLGTGVFDYGYTF. The CDR3 DNA reads TGTGCCAGCAGCTTAGGTACAGGCGTCTTTGACTATGGCTACACCTTC.

This clonotype was picked up a small number of times. V is TRBV5-1 and J is TRBJ1-1, with D perhaps TRBD1 (6 bases). V lost 1 base and J 3 bases, leaving 19 bases between the germline ends. The CDR3 is 17 residues long. Germline-derived CDR1 and CDR2 are SGHRS and YFSETQ. CDR3 sequence: CASSLRQAGRVDTEAFF. The CDR3 DNA is TGCGCCAGCAGCTTGAGACAGGCCGGGCGGGTGGACACTGAAGCTTTCTTT.

The chain employs TRBV9 and TRBJ2-5, with 9 bases identical to TRBD1. The CDR3 totals 14 residues. Germline V gives CDR1 SGDLS, CDR2 YYNGEE. V lost 3 bases, J lost 1 base, and 1 base stayed unmatched. The CDR3 nucleotides read TGTGCCAGCAGCGCGACAGGGGGCCAAGAGACCCAGTACTTC. Its translation: CASSATGGQETQYF.

The rearrangement joins TRBV2 to TRBJ2-3; TRBD2 matches 10 bases. Trimming cost V 8 bases and J 1 base; bases outside gene matches: 3. CDR1 is SNHLY, CDR2 FYNNEI, per germline. The CDR3 runs 14 residues. CDR3 DNA sequence: TGTGCCAGCCGGACTAGCGGCCGCACAGATACGCAGTATTTT. Translation gives CASRTSGRTDTQYF.

The chain joins TRBV21-1 to TRBJ2-2; the D segment call TRBD1 is taken from the table without a DNA check. TRBV21-1 constitutes a pseudogene. The CDR3 consists of 16 residues. The CDR3 sequence: CASSVPSRGDTGELFF. As DNA, the CDR3 is TGTGCCAGCAGCGTCCCGAGCAGGGGGGACACCGGGGAGCTGTTTTTT.